This T cell receptor beta chain was recorded in a study of cytomegalovirus exposure and HLA in healthy donors. Across the study: As an earlier analysis found, around 170 million T cells yielded about 120 million unique TCR beta sequences.

Germline V CDR1 and CDR2: GTSNPN, SVGIG (reference sequence). The CDR3 spans 12 residues. This clone was seen only a few times. What it binds is unknown. The PCR was carried out with 60 Vbeta primers and 13 Jbeta primers. Libraries were prepared by immunoSEQ multiplex PCR; TCRdb keeps only in-frame clonotypes and omits some of them. Of around 150,000 clones listed, roughly 79% are singletons. Findings of the study overall: Association of a missense DCLRE1C variant with TCR beta V- and J-gene trimming was reported in a later analysis. Reported results showed that the classifier diagnosed cytomegalovirus status with high specificity and sensitivity.

This clonotype was obtained from a woman in her 30s in good health and CMV-seronegative. V and J are TRBV30 and TRBJ1-1; 7 bases line up with TRBD1. Sequencing used PBMCs. The CDR3 region is CAGTDMNTEAFF. The CDR3 region has the DNA TGTGCTGGGACAGACATGAACACTGAAGCTTTCTTT.